This T cell receptor (beta chain) appears in the sequencing data of a study of blood T cell repertoires in COVID-19. Overall study: The study drew acute and convalescent COVID-19 samples from the United States, Italy and Spain. Sources were T cells, B-cell-depleted T cells, or PBMCs; the material itself was cDNA or gDNA.

Study processing details: Researchers report that nucleated cell counts were estimated from reference gene primer amplification. Generated by immunoSEQ multiplex PCR, the TCRdb table keeps only in-frame clones and is missing some. Clone size and V and J calls were adopted from that table, with D and trimming inferred from the DNA. This table has some 90,000 clones, roughly 88% appearing once. Sequencing was performed on peripheral blood. This clonotype was sampled from a human donor in a cohort sampled during active COVID-19.

The DNA of the CDR3 is TGCGCCAGCAGCGAACCCAGTGTAGCGGGGGGGCTAAATGAGCAGTTCTTC. Residues: CASSEPSVAGGLNEQFF. V gene TRBV5-1 combines with J gene TRBJ2-1; 11 bases align to TRBD2. With V trimmed by 4 bases and J by 7 bases, 13 bases remained unmatched. The length of the CDR3 is 17 residues. Germline V gene lookup returns CDR1 SGHRS and CDR2 YFSETQ.